The rows below give T cell receptor beta chains drawn from one sample of a study of cytomegalovirus exposure and HLA in healthy donors. Clones were sequenced by immunoSEQ multiplex PCR, and TCRdb holds only the in-frame ones, with some missing. Of about 93,000 clones listed, under 85% are singletons. The specimen was PBMCs. These receptors all come from a boy aged 5-17 years in good health and CMV-seronegative. CDR3s include the opening cysteine and the closing phenylalanine or tryptophan. Each record gives: J gene, clone size, V gene, D gene, CDR3 DNA, CDR3 protein. The D gene is left open where the match is weak. Part of the rows lack a size; the others show once, few, many or a class for expanded clones.

J gene: TRBJ2-5
clone size: .
V gene: TRBV6-5
D gene: TRBD1
CDR3 DNA: TGTGCCAGCAGTAACTACCCCAGGGGGCTAGCAGAGACCCAGTACTTC
CDR3 protein: CASSNYPRGLAETQYF

J gene: TRBJ1-1
clone size: .
V gene: TRBV11-2
D gene: .
CDR3 DNA: TGTGCCAGCAGCTTAGGGACTAAGTTGGACACTGAAGCTTTCTTT
CDR3 protein: CASSLGTKLDTEAFF

J gene: TRBJ1-6
clone size: .
V gene: TRBV7-2
D gene: .
CDR3 DNA: TGTGCCAGCAGCTTAGAGGGACAACTTAATTCACCCCTCCACTTT
CDR3 protein: CASSLEGQLNSPLHF

J gene: TRBJ1-2
clone size: .
V gene: TRBV7-2
D gene: TRBD1
CDR3 DNA: TGTGCCAGCAGCTTAGTTTTGGACAGGGAGGCTGGCTACACCTTC
CDR3 protein: CASSLVLDREAGYTF

J gene: TRBJ2-7
clone size: .
V gene: TRBV4-1
D gene: .
CDR3 DNA: TGCGCCAGCAGCCAAGCGGTGTCTGTGAGCGACGAGCAGTACTTC
CDR3 protein: CASSQAVSVSDEQYF

J gene: TRBJ2-7
clone size: .
V gene: TRBV5-1
D gene: .
CDR3 DNA: TGCGCCAGCAGCTTGGTTGGGGCCTGGGACGAGCAGTACTTC
CDR3 protein: CASSLVGAWDEQYF

J gene: TRBJ2-7
clone size: once
V gene: TRBV27
D gene: .
CDR3 DNA: TGTGCCAGTGCAAGAACAGGGTTCTACGAGCAGTACTTC
CDR3 protein: CASARTGFYEQYF

J gene: TRBJ1-1
clone size: .
V gene: TRBV25-1
D gene: .
CDR3 DNA: TGTGCCAGCGGAGTACAGGGAGGGACTGAAGCTTTCTTT
CDR3 protein: CASGVQGGTEAFF

J gene: TRBJ1-2
clone size: .
V gene: TRBV19
D gene: .
CDR3 DNA: TGTGCCAGTAGTCCTCCCGGCGGGGGCTACACCTTC
CDR3 protein: CASSPPGGGYTF

J gene: TRBJ2-5
clone size: .
V gene: TRBV5-1
D gene: TRBD2
CDR3 DNA: TGCGCCAGCAGCTCAGACGGGACTAGCAGCGAGACCCAGTACTTC
CDR3 protein: CASSSDGTSSETQYF

J gene: TRBJ2-1
clone size: .
V gene: TRBV9
D gene: .
CDR3 DNA: TGTGCCAGCAGCGTAGGCCTCAGCGGGACATACAATGAGCAGTTCTTC
CDR3 protein: CASSVGLSGTYNEQFF

J gene: TRBJ2-5
clone size: .
V gene: TRBV30
D gene: TRBD2
CDR3 DNA: TGTGCCTGGATGGAGCGGGAGCTCAGAGAGACCCAGTACTTC
CDR3 protein: CAWMERELRETQYF

J gene: TRBJ2-7
clone size: once
V gene: TRBV6-5
D gene: .
CDR3 DNA: TGTGCCAGCAGTTCTGGGGGCTCGGACAGAAACTACGAGCAGTACTTC
CDR3 protein: CASSSGGSDRNYEQYF

J gene: TRBJ2-3
clone size: .
V gene: TRBV4-3
D gene: TRBD2
CDR3 DNA: TGCGCCAGCAGCCACGAAAGCGGGAGAGGCGCAGATACGCAGTATTTT
CDR3 protein: CASSHESGRGADTQYF

J gene: TRBJ1-2
clone size: .
V gene: TRBV11-2
D gene: .
CDR3 DNA: TGTGCCAGCAGCTTCAGACAGTCTTCTCGGGGCTACACCTTC
CDR3 protein: CASSFRQSSRGYTF

J gene: TRBJ1-2
clone size: .
V gene: TRBV28
D gene: .
CDR3 DNA: TGTGCCAGCAGTTTAAGTGCGGGTCTTAACTATGGCTACACCTTC
CDR3 protein: CASSLSAGLNYGYTF

J gene: TRBJ2-3
clone size: .
V gene: TRBV4-2
D gene: TRBD2
CDR3 DNA: TGTGCCAGCAGCCATAGACTAGCGGGATTAGATACGCAGTATTTT
CDR3 protein: CASSHRLAGLDTQYF

J gene: TRBJ1-2
clone size: .
V gene: TRBV18
D gene: .
CDR3 DNA: TGTGCCAGCTCACTCCCGGGCCAAGGGGACTATGGCTACACCTTC
CDR3 protein: CASSLPGQGDYGYTF

J gene: TRBJ1-1
clone size: .
V gene: TRBV6-5
D gene: .
CDR3 DNA: TGTGCCAGCAGTTACTCACCCACAGCGAACACTGAAGCTTTCTTT
CDR3 protein: CASSYSPTANTEAFF

J gene: TRBJ2-5
clone size: .
V gene: TRBV5-6
D gene: TRBD2
CDR3 DNA: TGTGCCAGCAGCTTGGCTAGCGGTTACAACCAAGAGACCCAGTACTTC
CDR3 protein: CASSLASGYNQETQYF

J gene: TRBJ2-7
clone size: .
V gene: TRBV4-1
D gene: .
CDR3 DNA: TGCGCCAGCAGCCAAGTACAGGTATCCTACGAGCAGTACTTC
CDR3 protein: CASSQVQVSYEQYF

J gene: TRBJ1-1
clone size: .
V gene: TRBV6-5
D gene: .
CDR3 DNA: TGTGCCAGCGGAAGGGGCACTGAAGCTTTCTTT
CDR3 protein: CASGRGTEAFF

J gene: TRBJ1-1
clone size: .
V gene: TRBV9
D gene: .
CDR3 DNA: TGTGCCAGCAGCGGCGGGGGCGAGCGGGTGAACACTGAAGCTTTCTTT
CDR3 protein: CASSGGGERVNTEAFF

J gene: TRBJ1-1
clone size: .
V gene: TRBV18
D gene: TRBD1
CDR3 DNA: TGTGCCAGCTCACGCGGACAGGGGGGGAACACTGAAGCTTTCTTT
CDR3 protein: CASSRGQGGNTEAFF

J gene: TRBJ1-1
clone size: .
V gene: TRBV15
D gene: .
CDR3 DNA: TGTGCCACCAGCACCGACTATGAAGCTTTCTTT
CDR3 protein: CATSTDYEAFF

J gene: TRBJ2-3
clone size: few
V gene: TRBV5-4
D gene: TRBD1
CDR3 DNA: TGTGCCAGCAGCTTCGGACAGGGTACAGATACGCAGTATTTT
CDR3 protein: CASSFGQGTDTQYF

J gene: TRBJ1-5
clone size: .
V gene: TRBV19
D gene: TRBD1
CDR3 DNA: TGTGCCAGTAGTATGTTACAGGGGAGCAATCAGCCCCAGCATTTT
CDR3 protein: CASSMLQGSNQPQHF

J gene: TRBJ1-2
clone size: .
V gene: TRBV10-3
D gene: .
CDR3 DNA: TGTGCCATCAGTGATCCAGGGATCTCCCATGGCTACACCTTC
CDR3 protein: CAISDPGISHGYTF

J gene: TRBJ1-5
clone size: .
V gene: TRBV5-3
D gene: .
CDR3 DNA: TGTGCCAGAAGCTGGAGGTCTGGCAGACCGAATCAGCCCCAGCATTTT
CDR3 protein: CARSWRSGRPNQPQHF

J gene: TRBJ2-1
clone size: .
V gene: TRBV14
D gene: .
CDR3 DNA: TGTGCCAGCAGCCAAGATAGGGTGGGGAGCTCCTACAATGAGCAGTTCTTC
CDR3 protein: CASSQDRVGSSYNEQFF

J gene: TRBJ2-5
clone size: .
V gene: TRBV7-9
D gene: .
CDR3 DNA: TGTGCCAGCAGCCCGAGGAGGGCGGAGACCCAGTACTTC
CDR3 protein: CASSPRRAETQYF

J gene: TRBJ1-6
clone size: .
V gene: TRBV5-1
D gene: .
CDR3 DNA: TGCGCCAGCAGCTTAGACAGCCCAAAGCACAATTCACCCCTCCACTTT
CDR3 protein: CASSLDSPKHNSPLHF

J gene: TRBJ1-5
clone size: .
V gene: TRBV7-9
D gene: .
CDR3 DNA: TGTGCCAGCAGCGTGACAGGTTACAATCAGCCCCAGCATTTT
CDR3 protein: CASSVTGYNQPQHF

J gene: TRBJ2-7
clone size: once
V gene: TRBV29-1
D gene: .
CDR3 DNA: TGCAGCGTTGTAGTCTCTCCCTACGAGCAGTACTTC
CDR3 protein: CSVVVSPYEQYF

J gene: TRBJ1-1
clone size: .
V gene: TRBV18
D gene: .
CDR3 DNA: TGTGCCAGCTCACCACCGAACGGGAACACTGAAGCTTTCTTT
CDR3 protein: CASSPPNGNTEAFF